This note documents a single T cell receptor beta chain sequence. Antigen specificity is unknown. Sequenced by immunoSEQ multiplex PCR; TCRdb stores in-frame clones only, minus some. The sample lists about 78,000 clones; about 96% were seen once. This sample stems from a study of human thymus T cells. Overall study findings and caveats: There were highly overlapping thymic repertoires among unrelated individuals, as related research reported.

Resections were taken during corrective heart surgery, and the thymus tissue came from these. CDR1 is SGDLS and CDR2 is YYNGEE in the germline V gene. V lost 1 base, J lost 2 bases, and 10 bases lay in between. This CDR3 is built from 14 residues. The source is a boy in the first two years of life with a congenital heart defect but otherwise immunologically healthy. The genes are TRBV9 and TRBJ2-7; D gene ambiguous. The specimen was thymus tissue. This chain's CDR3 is CASSVYPVAYEQYF. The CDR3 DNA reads TGTGCCAGCAGCGTATACCCAGTTGCCTACGAGCAGTACTTC. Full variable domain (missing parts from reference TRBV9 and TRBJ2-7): DSGVTQTPKHLITATGQRVTLRCSPRSGDLSVYWYQQSLDQGLQFLIQYYNGEERAKGNILERFSAQQFPDLHSELNLSSLELGDSALYFCASSVYPVAYEQYFGPGTRLTVT.